This TCR beta chain came from a study of CD8 T cells in ankylosing spondylitis. Study-level findings and limits: There was reportedly significant enrichment of clones that were disease-linked in matched ankylosing spondylitis synovial fluid. A number of the motif variants had already been described in reactive arthritis synovial fluid and blood.

Quantitative 5'-RACE was performed with molecular barcodes, and it yielded the TCR beta libraries. Via MiXCR, TCRdb re-called the 5' RACE reads, giving one row per CDR3 protein. Counted here are about 320,000 distinct CDR3 sequences, 11% occurring once; the ten biggest clones make up around 10%. The length of the CDR3 is 13 residues. In germline, CDR1 is LGHDT, CDR2 YNNKEL (reference sequence). The V gene lost 2 bases and the J gene lost 5 bases, with 9 bases spanning the gap. This clonotype was recorded at least ten times. Its antigen is currently unknown. This TCR came from a female donor with ankylosing spondylitis or in good health (not recorded which). The sample taken for sequencing was blood, either unsorted or a sorted T cell fraction (not recorded which). V and J are TRBV3-1 and TRBJ2-5; no reliable D call. The DNA for the CDR3 is TGTGCCAGCAGCCAAACATCGTCGGAGACCCAGTACTTC. Translating gives CASSQTSSETQYF.